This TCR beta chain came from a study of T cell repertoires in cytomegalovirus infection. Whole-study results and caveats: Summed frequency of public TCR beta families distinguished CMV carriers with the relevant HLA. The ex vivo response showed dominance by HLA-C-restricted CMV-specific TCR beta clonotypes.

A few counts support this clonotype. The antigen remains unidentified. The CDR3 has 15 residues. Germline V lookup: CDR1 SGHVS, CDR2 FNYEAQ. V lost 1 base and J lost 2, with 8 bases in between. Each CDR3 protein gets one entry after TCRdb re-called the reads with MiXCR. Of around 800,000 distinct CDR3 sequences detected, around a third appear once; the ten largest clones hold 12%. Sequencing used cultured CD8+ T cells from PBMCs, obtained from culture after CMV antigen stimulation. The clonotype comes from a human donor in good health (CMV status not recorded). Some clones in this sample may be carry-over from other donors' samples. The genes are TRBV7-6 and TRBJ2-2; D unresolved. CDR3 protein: CASSLGNINTGELFF. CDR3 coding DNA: TGTGCCAGCAGCTTAGGGAATATCAACACCGGGGAGCTGTTTTTT.